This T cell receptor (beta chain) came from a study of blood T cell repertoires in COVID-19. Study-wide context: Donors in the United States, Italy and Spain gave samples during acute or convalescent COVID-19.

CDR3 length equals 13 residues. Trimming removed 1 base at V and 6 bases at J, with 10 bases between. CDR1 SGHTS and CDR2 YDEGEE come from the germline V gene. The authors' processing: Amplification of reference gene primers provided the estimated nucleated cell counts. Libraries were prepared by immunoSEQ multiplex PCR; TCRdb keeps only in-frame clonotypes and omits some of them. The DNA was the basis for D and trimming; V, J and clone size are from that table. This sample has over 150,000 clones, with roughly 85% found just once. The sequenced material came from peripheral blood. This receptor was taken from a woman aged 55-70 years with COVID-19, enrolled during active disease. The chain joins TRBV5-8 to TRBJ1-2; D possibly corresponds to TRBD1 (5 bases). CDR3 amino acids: CASSLMQGNGYTF. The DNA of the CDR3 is TGTGCCAGCAGCTTGATGCAGGGAAATGGCTACACCTTC.